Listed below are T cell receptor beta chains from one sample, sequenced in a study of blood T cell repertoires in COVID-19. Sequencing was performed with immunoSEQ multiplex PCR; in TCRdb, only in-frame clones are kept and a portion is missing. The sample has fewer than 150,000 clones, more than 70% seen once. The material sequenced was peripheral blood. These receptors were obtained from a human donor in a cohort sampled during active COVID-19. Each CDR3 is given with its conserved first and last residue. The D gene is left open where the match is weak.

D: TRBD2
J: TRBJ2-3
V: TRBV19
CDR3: CASSILAGGPSTDTQYF

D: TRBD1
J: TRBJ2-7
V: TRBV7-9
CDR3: CASSRKGSWDRVYEQYF

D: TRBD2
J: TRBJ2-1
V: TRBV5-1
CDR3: CASQTSGGHYNEQFF

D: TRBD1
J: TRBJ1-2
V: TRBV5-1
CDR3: CASSPGQDYGYTF

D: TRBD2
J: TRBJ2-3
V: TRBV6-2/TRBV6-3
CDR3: CASSYSASGTSGGAGTDTQYF

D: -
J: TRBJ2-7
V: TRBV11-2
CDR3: CASSLGASGSYEQYF

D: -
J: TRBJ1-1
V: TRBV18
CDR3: CASSGGTANTEAFF

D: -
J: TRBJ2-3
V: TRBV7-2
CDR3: CASSLRRGSDTQYF

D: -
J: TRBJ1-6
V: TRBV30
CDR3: CAWSLGYGGQGGSPLHF

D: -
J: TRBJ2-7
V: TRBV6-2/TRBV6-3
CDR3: CASSYSSRGGYEQYF

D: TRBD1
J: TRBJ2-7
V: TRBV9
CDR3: CASSARQGSSYEQYF

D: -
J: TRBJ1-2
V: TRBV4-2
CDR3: CASSQERVGFMDGYTF

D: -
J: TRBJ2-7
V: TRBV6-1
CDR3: CASSDRGGYEQYF

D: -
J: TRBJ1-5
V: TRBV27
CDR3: CASSSDSLGEPQHF

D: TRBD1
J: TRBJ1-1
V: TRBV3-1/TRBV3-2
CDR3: CASSQGILDRGAEAFF

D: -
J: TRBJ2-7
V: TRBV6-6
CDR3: CASSPPGHVSYEQYF

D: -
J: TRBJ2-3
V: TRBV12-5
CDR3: CASTKGVGEITDTQYF

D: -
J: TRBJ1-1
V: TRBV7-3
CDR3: CASSLEGGRTEAFF

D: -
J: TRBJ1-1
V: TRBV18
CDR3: CASSPQGGDTEAFF

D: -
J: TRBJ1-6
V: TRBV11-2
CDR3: CASSPLGQGLNSPLHF

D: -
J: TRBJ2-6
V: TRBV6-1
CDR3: CASSEALGHSSGANVLTF

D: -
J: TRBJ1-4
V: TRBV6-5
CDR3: CASRREAGDEKLFF

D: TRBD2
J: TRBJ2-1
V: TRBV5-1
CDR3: CASSLYLAGMGLGYNEQFF

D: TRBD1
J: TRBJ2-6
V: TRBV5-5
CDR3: CASSLRTGAGGANVLTF

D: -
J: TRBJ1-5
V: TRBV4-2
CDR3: CASSQEGAWGGRNQPQHF

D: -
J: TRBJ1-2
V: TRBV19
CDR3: CASRTVYGYTF

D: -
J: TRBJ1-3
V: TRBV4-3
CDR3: CASSQAPPGGSSGNTIYF

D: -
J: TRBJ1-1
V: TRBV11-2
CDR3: CASLSQGLNTEAFF